The rows below give T cell receptor beta chains drawn from one sample of a study of cytomegalovirus exposure and HLA in healthy donors. Some clones are missing from TCRdb's copy, which holds only in-frame ones; the method was immunoSEQ multiplex PCR. The sample includes 200,000 to 250,000 clones, around four fifths seen only once; the top ten take about 0.58%. The specimen sequenced was PBMCs. Receptors originate from a middle-aged woman in good health and CMV-seronegative. CDR3s include the opening cysteine and the closing phenylalanine or tryptophan. A D gene is named only where the DNA matches it firmly. Some rows have no size entry. The others give once, few or many, or a class for an expanded clone.

j_call	clone_size	d_call	v_call	cdr3_nt	cdr3_aa
TRBJ2-2	.	.	TRBV25-1	TGTGCCAGCAGTGAGACAGAGTACACCGGGGAGCTGTTTTTT	CASSETEYTGELFF
TRBJ1-6	.	.	TRBV7-2	TGTGCCAGCAGCTTGCACCGGTCGTCACCCCTCCACTTT	CASSLHRSSPLHF
TRBJ1-2	few	.	TRBV2	TGTGCCAGCAACAGTTATGGCTACACCTTC	CASNSYGYTF
TRBJ2-7	.	.	TRBV18	TGTGCCAGCCAAGGGGACATCCTTAAGTACGAGCAGTACTTC	CASQGDILKYEQYF
TRBJ2-1	.	TRBD1	TRBV13	TGTGCCAGCAGGACAGGGGGATACAATGAGCAGTTCTTC	CASRTGGYNEQFF
TRBJ1-1	.	.	TRBV6-1	TGTGCCAGCAGTGAGGGGAGACGGCACGATGAAGCTTTCTTT	CASSEGRRHDEAFF
TRBJ1-1	.	TRBD1	TRBV7-9	TGTGCCAGCAGCCCCCGGACAGGGAGGCGCACTGAAGCTTTCTTT	CASSPRTGRRTEAFF
TRBJ1-1	few	.	TRBV7-9	TGTGCCAGCAGCCCAGGGTGGGGCAACGGGACTGAAGCTTTCTTT	CASSPGWGNGTEAFF
TRBJ1-2	.	.	TRBV4-3	TGCGCCAGCAGCCAAGTCTCTCGATCTTCGGTCTATGGCTACACCTTC	CASSQVSRSSVYGYTF
TRBJ2-1	once	.	TRBV11-3	TGTGCCAGCAGCGTGCTTGGCAGGGGAAATGAGCAGTTCTTC	CASSVLGRGNEQFF
TRBJ1-2	.	TRBD1	TRBV27	TGTGCCAGCAGTTTCAGAGGAGGAGGGGGCCAAGGCTACACCTTC	CASSFRGGGGQGYTF
TRBJ2-7	few	.	TRBV11-2	TGTGCCAGCAGCCTTCTCGAGGATTACGAGCAGTACTTC	CASSLLEDYEQYF
TRBJ2-5	.	TRBD1	TRBV9	TGTGCCAGCAGCGCCCCGGGACAGGGGGAGCAGACCCAGTACTTC	CASSAPGQGEQTQYF
TRBJ2-2	.	TRBD2	TRBV4-2	TGTGCCAGCAGCCAAGTCTCCGGACTAGCGACAACCGGGGAGCTGTTTTTT	CASSQVSGLATTGELFF
TRBJ2-5	.	TRBD2	TRBV7-9	TGTGCCAGCAGCTTGAGGGCTAGCGGGGTAACCCCAGTGGCCCAGTACTTC	CASSLRASGVTPVAQYF
TRBJ1-2	once	TRBD1	TRBV9	TGTGCCAGCAGCCATTTGGACAGGGCTGGCTACACCTTC	CASSHLDRAGYTF
TRBJ1-2	once	.	TRBV27	TGTGCCACCCAGGGGAACTATGGCTACACCTTC	CATQGNYGYTF
TRBJ2-5	.	TRBD1	TRBV19	TGTGCCAGTAGTGCCACAGGGGCCCTACAAGAGACCCAGTACTTC	CASSATGALQETQYF
TRBJ2-3	.	TRBD2	TRBV5-5	TGTGCCAGCAGCACCGGGACTAGCTTAGATACGCAGTATTTT	CASSTGTSLDTQYF
TRBJ1-5	few	TRBD1	TRBV6-5	TGTGCCAGCAGCGCCGGGACAGGGGGTCCTTGGCCCCAGCATTTT	CASSAGTGGPWPQHF
TRBJ1-6	.	TRBD1	TRBV29-1	TGCAGCGCTTCGACAGGGACTAATTCACCCCTCCACTTT	CSASTGTNSPLHF
TRBJ1-5	.	.	TRBV2	TGTGCCAGCACTGGACAGACAAATCAGCCCCAGCATTTT	CASTGQTNQPQHF
TRBJ2-2	.	TRBD2	TRBV9	TGTGCCAGCAGCGTAGGGGGGGGGATGCCGAACACCGGGGAGCTGTTTTTT	CASSVGGGMPNTGELFF
TRBJ2-3	.	.	TRBV2	TGTGCCAGCAGTGAAAGGAGACGCGAGTCTGCAGATACGCAGTATTTT	CASSERRRESADTQYF
TRBJ2-7	.	TRBD2	TRBV7-2	TGTGCCAGCAGCCCCCTCGGGACTAGCGGTCTTGCCTACGAGCAGTACTTC	CASSPLGTSGLAYEQYF
TRBJ1-3	.	.	TRBV30	TGTGCCTGGAGTGTCGGGGTAGCTGGAAACACCATATATTTT	CAWSVGVAGNTIYF
TRBJ2-7	.	TRBD1	TRBV4-2	TGTGCCAGCAGCCAAGAGGGTCGGACAGGGGGTTACGAGCAGTACTTC	CASSQEGRTGGYEQYF
TRBJ1-1	.	TRBD1	TRBV6-5	TGTGCCAGCAGATCAGGGGGCTGGATGGCTTTCTTT	CASRSGGWMAFF
TRBJ2-7	.	TRBD1	TRBV4-2	TGTGCCAGCAGCCAAGGGGGGACAGGGGGACTCCACGAGCAGTACTTC	CASSQGGTGGLHEQYF
TRBJ1-2	.	TRBD1	TRBV29-1	TGCAGCGTCGAGGGGGACAGGGGGCGATATGGCTACACCTTC	CSVEGDRGRYGYTF
TRBJ1-5	few	.	TRBV5-4	TGTGCCAGCAGTCTGGGCCTCCTTCAGCCCCAGCATTTT	CASSLGLLQPQHF
TRBJ2-3	.	.	TRBV6-5	TGTGCCAGCAGTTACTTGACTGCGTCGGATACGCAGTATTTT	CASSYLTASDTQYF
TRBJ2-2	.	TRBD2	TRBV9	TGTGCCAGCAGCCCGGGACTAGCGGGGGGGCTTGCCGGGGAGCTGTTTTTT	CASSPGLAGGLAGELFF
TRBJ1-6	.	TRBD1	TRBV6-5	TGTGCCAGCAGCCCCCGGGACAGTAATAATTCACCCCTCCACTTT	CASSPRDSNNSPLHF
TRBJ2-1	.	TRBD1	TRBV30	TGTGCCTGGAGTACCGGGACAGGGAAGAATGAGCAGTTCTTC	CAWSTGTGKNEQFF
TRBJ1-4	.	.	TRBV7-2	TGTGCCAGCAGACCAGGGATAGTGACTAATGAAAAACTGTTTTTT	CASRPGIVTNEKLFF
TRBJ1-1	.	TRBD1	TRBV19	TGTGCCAGTATACGGACAGGGGTCGGCACTGAAGCTTTCTTT	CASIRTGVGTEAFF
TRBJ1-6	.	TRBD1	TRBV4-3	TGCGCCAGCAGCCAAGATCCCGGACAGGGGAATTCACCCCTCCACTTT	CASSQDPGQGNSPLHF
TRBJ2-1	.	TRBD2	TRBV29-1	TGCAGCGTTGACCAGGGACTAGCGGGGGCGGGTGAGCAGTTCTTC	CSVDQGLAGAGEQFF
TRBJ1-6	.	TRBD1	TRBV5-1	TGCGCCAGCAGCTTCGCAGGGGGTTCCTATAATTCACCCCTCCACTTT	CASSFAGGSYNSPLHF
TRBJ2-3	.	.	TRBV11-3	TGTGCCAGCAGCTTACTTGAGCAGGGTGTTACAGATACGCAGTATTTT	CASSLLEQGVTDTQYF
TRBJ2-6	.	TRBD2	TRBV18	TGTGCCAGCTCACCACTAGCGGGGGGGCTTGGGGCCAACGTCCTGACTTTC	CASSPLAGGLGANVLTF
TRBJ2-3	.	TRBD2	TRBV10-3	TGTGCCATCAGGGCTAGCGGGGGGACAGATACGCAGTATTTT	CAIRASGGTDTQYF